This is a list of T cell receptor beta chains from one sample in a study of Graves' ophthalmopathy and Graves' hyperthyroidism. TCRdb reprocessed the multiplex PCR reads via MiXCR and lists one record per CDR3 protein. The sample consists of just over 400,000 distinct CDR3 sequences, under 25% of them appearing once. Material: peripheral blood. These receptors came from a woman between 18 and 29 years old with stable Graves' hyperthyroidism. CDR3s include the opening cysteine and the closing phenylalanine or tryptophan. The D gene is left open where the match is weak. Clone size is not always given. Where it is, it says once, few, many or a class for expanded clones.

clone size,V gene,D gene,J gene,CDR3 protein
many,TRBV2,-,TRBJ2-5,CASSVRQGEKTQYF
many,TRBV12-3/TRBV12-4,-,TRBJ1-2,CASSFGERRDGYTF
many,TRBV10-3,-,TRBJ2-6,CAISASAGYSGANVLTF
many,TRBV27,-,TRBJ2-5,CASSSFGPQETQYF
many,TRBV28,-,TRBJ1-5,CASSLVAPMNSNQPQHF
many,TRBV20-1,-,TRBJ2-5,CSARGGNLQETQYF
many,TRBV29-1,TRBD1,TRBJ1-1,CSVWTGSNTEAFF
many,TRBV2,-,TRBJ2-5,CASSGTYQETQYF
-,TRBV9,-,TRBJ1-5,CAGSVEGGQPQHF
-,TRBV11-1,TRBD1,TRBJ2-7,CASSSIVRSRDRVTYEQYF
many,TRBV6-5,-,TRBJ2-5,CASSWTLQTYQETQYF
many,TRBV5-1,TRBD2,TRBJ2-5,CASRLAGGQETQYF
many,TRBV7-9,TRBD1,TRBJ1-1,CASSLGQGKAFF
many,TRBV7-8,TRBD2,TRBJ2-7,CASSVRTSGRDRCLTSYEQYF
few,TRBV9,-,TRBJ2-7,CASSQGPRSSYEQYF
many,TRBV20-1,-,TRBJ2-5,CSARDMGLEETQYF
-,TRBV4-1,TRBD2,TRBJ2-7,CASSHPGTSGRPTYEQYF
-,TRBV6-1,-,TRBJ1-2,CASMDSFYYGYTF
many,TRBV5-5,-,TRBJ1-1,CASSSIRGGSTEAFF
few,TRBV27,-,TRBJ1-5,CASSLQLSQPQHF
many,TRBV25-1,TRBD2,TRBJ2-5,CASSENLAGPQETQYF